One TCR beta chain is described in this entry. Its antigen is still unknown. This could be a read error, since a much larger clone is one nucleotide away. Total RNA amounts of at least 5 micrograms were extracted per sample. A J-beta primer mix and a sample-barcoded 5' primer were used in a second PCR of roughly 7 to 12 cycles. Each CDR3 protein is one row after TCRdb ran MiXCR on the 5' RACE reads. This sample has 1.5 million to 2 million distinct CDR3 sequences, with 28% found just once. This record belongs to a study of blood T cells in healthy people across ages. CDR1 DFQATT and CDR2 SNEGSKA come from the germline V gene (reference sequence). CDR3 size: 15 residues. Study-wide points: Compared with aged donors, long-lived donors showed fewer expanded clones, suggesting selection.

V and J are TRBV20-1 and TRBJ2-5; no firm D call. Sequenced input: blood. This receptor was obtained from a woman aged 25 to 39 in good health. The DNA for the CDR3 is TGCAGTGCGAGTCCCATCATAGCATCCCAAGGGACCCAGTACTTC. It yields the protein CSASPIIASQGTQYF.